This TCR beta chain derives from a study of OX40 agonist ivuxolimab in advanced cancers. About the study: Ivuxolimab was administered intravenously to patients at 0.01 to 10 mg/kg every 2 weeks. Overall study results and limits: Both CD4+ and CD8+ T cell populations in blood had undergone clonal expansion by week 6 at 0.1 to 3.0 mg/kg. Nonresponders included some who also had low normalized T-cell clonal expansion.

Only in-frame clones appear in the TCRdb table, and some are missing; sequencing was by immunoSEQ multiplex PCR. Of about 23,000 clones in the sample, 83% were seen once. The CDR3 spans 14 residues. V lost 6 bases and J 10 bases, leaving 16 bases between the germline ends. CDR1 and CDR2 (germline): SNHLY, FYNNEI. About this clone itself: As yet, its antigen is unknown.

This material consisted of CD4+ or CD8+ T cells sorted from blood, taken in a trial of the OX40 agonist ivuxolimab. The V and J genes are TRBV2 and TRBJ1-6; perhaps TRBD1 as D (5 bases). The clonotype was recovered from an adult with an advanced solid tumor such as melanoma, head and neck, liver or kidney cancer. For the CDR3, the DNA is TGTGCCAGCAGGGATCAGGACAAAAGATCACCCCTCCACTTT. This encodes CASRDQDKRSPLHF.